The rows below give T cell receptor beta chains drawn from one sample of a study of T cell responses to AZD1222 COVID-19 vaccine. Sequencing was performed with immunoSEQ multiplex PCR; in TCRdb, only in-frame clones are kept and a portion is missing. This table has some 130,000 clones, 86% appearing once. Sequenced here: peripheral blood, sampled on day 0 of AZD1222 vaccination. These receptor sequences come from an adult in good health. CDR3s include the opening cysteine and the closing phenylalanine or tryptophan. Each record gives: J gene, CDR3 length, clone size, V gene, D gene, CDR3 protein, CDR3 DNA. A D gene is named only where the DNA matches it firmly. A clone size is listed for some rows: how often the clone was seen (once, few, many), or a class if it is expanded.

TRBJ2-7 15 - TRBV27 - CASSLMDSSSYEQYF TGTGCCAGCAGTTTAATGGACAGCAGCTCCTACGAGCAGTACTTC
TRBJ1-1 16 - TRBV7-9 - CASSHPKPTVNTEAFF TGTGCCAGCAGCCATCCCAAACCGACAGTGAACACTGAAGCTTTCTTT
TRBJ1-5 15 - TRBV2 - CASRLNGIGSQPQHF TGTGCCAGCCGGCTCAACGGGATAGGGTCTCAGCCCCAGCATTTT
TRBJ2-1 13 - TRBV5-1 - CASSKEPHNEQFF TGCGCCAGCAGCAAGGAACCTCACAATGAGCAGTTCTTC
TRBJ2-3 15 once TRBV20-1 TRBD2 CSASIAGGSTDTQYF TGCAGTGCTAGTATTGCGGGGGGTAGCACAGATACGCAGTATTTT
TRBJ1-2 14 - TRBV3-1/TRBV3-2 - CASSRIQGADGYTF TGTGCCAGCAGCCGAATACAGGGAGCGGATGGCTACACCTTC
TRBJ2-1 15 - TRBV27 TRBD1 CASTPGRQGYNEQFF TGTGCCAGCACACCCGGAAGACAGGGGTACAATGAGCAGTTCTTC
TRBJ2-1 14 - TRBV11-3 - CASSLFRGDNEQFF TGTGCCAGCAGCTTATTTAGGGGGGATAATGAGCAGTTCTTC
TRBJ1-6 13 - TRBV11-3 - CASSLGGNSPLHF TGTGCCAGCAGCTTAGGAGGGAATTCACCCCTCCACTTT
TRBJ1-1 15 - TRBV4-3 - CASSQYGLGNTEAFF TGCGCCAGCAGCCAGTACGGTTTGGGGAACACTGAAGCTTTCTTT
TRBJ2-7 14 - TRBV28 TRBD1 CASIQGGFPYEQYF TGTGCCAGCATTCAAGGGGGCTTCCCCTACGAGCAGTACTTC
TRBJ2-2 16 - TRBV5-1 - CASSLGIAANTGELFF TGCGCCAGCAGCTTGGGTATAGCGGCAAACACCGGGGAGCTGTTTTTT
TRBJ2-7 16 - TRBV13 - CASSLAPYQSSYEQYF TGTGCCAGCAGCTTAGCCCCATACCAAAGCTCCTACGAGCAGTACTTC
TRBJ2-2 15 - TRBV28 - CASSLQVTNTGELFF TGTGCCAGCAGCCTCCAGGTTACGAACACCGGGGAGCTGTTTTTT
TRBJ1-2 13 - TRBV6-2/TRBV6-3 - CASSYGSRWGYTF TGTGCCAGCAGTTACGGGAGCCGCTGGGGCTACACCTTC
TRBJ2-2 17 - TRBV2 TRBD2 CASSEILAGARYGELFF TGTGCCAGCAGTGAAATACTAGCGGGGGCACGATACGGGGAGCTGTTTTTT
TRBJ2-7 15 - TRBV7-2 TRBD2 CASSFRTSGGDEQYF TGTGCCAGCAGCTTCCGGACTAGCGGGGGCGACGAGCAGTACTTC
TRBJ1-1 18 - TRBV7-5 - CARSLDATGAIMNTEAFF TGTGCCAGAAGCTTAGACGCAACAGGGGCAATAATGAACACTGAAGCTTTCTTT
TRBJ1-2 13 - TRBV27 - CASTSRGSDGYTF TGTGCCAGCACCTCCCGTGGGTCGGATGGCTACACCTTC
TRBJ2-3 16 - TRBV7-3 TRBD2 CASSPGLAGGSDTQYF TGTGCCAGCAGCCCGGGACTAGCGGGGGGGTCGGATACGCAGTATTTT
TRBJ2-3 12 - TRBV9 - CASSPPEATQYF TGTGCCAGCAGCCCCCCCGAAGCTACGCAGTATTTT
TRBJ1-3 15 once TRBV5-1 TRBD1 CASSETDRVGNTIYF TGCGCCAGCAGCGAAACGGACAGGGTCGGGAACACCATATATTTT
TRBJ1-5 14 - TRBV18 - CASSPGTLGQPQHF TGTGCCAGCTCACCAGGGACACTGGGTCAGCCCCAGCATTTT
TRBJ1-3 14 - TRBV5-6 - CASSLSGTGNTIYF TGTGCCAGCAGCTTAAGCGGCACAGGAAACACCATATATTTT
TRBJ2-1 16 - TRBV7-2 TRBD1 CASSLLRDRGYNEQFF TGTGCCAGCAGCTTATTGAGGGACAGGGGCTACAATGAGCAGTTCTTC
TRBJ1-4 18 - TRBV15 - CATSHSSTVHATNEKLFF TGTGCCACCAGCCATTCCAGCACAGTCCATGCAACTAATGAAAAACTGTTTTTT
TRBJ2-7 14 - TRBV10-3 - CAIRNDRFLYEQYF TGTGCCATCAGGAACGACAGGTTCTTATACGAGCAGTACTTC
TRBJ1-1 14 - TRBV19 - CASKGGIKSTEAFF TGTGCCAGTAAGGGGGGGATTAAGAGCACTGAAGCTTTCTTT
TRBJ1-1 13 - TRBV19 - CASSIWENTEAFF TGTGCCAGTAGTATATGGGAGAACACTGAAGCTTTCTTT
TRBJ1-1 15 few TRBV6-5 - CASSQQGVVLGEAFF TGTGCCAGCAGTCAGCAGGGAGTAGTACTAGGTGAAGCTTTCTTT
TRBJ1-2 14 - TRBV5-1 - CASSQSPSQSGYTF TGCGCCAGCAGCCAATCGCCCTCACAGAGCGGCTACACCTTC
TRBJ1-1 15 - TRBV4-3 TRBD1 CASSQGDRVNTEAFF TGCGCCAGCAGCCAAGGGGACAGAGTGAACACTGAAGCTTTCTTT
TRBJ1-5 16 many TRBV29-1 - CSVEFEQPGGSRPQHF TGCAGCGTTGAATTCGAACAGCCGGGAGGGTCGCGGCCCCAGCATTTT
TRBJ1-1 15 - TRBV19 - CASSIAARVNTEAFF TGTGCCAGTAGTATAGCCGCCAGAGTGAACACTGAAGCTTTCTTT
TRBJ1-1 13 - TRBV29-1 - CSVVRGALGEAFF TGCAGCGTTGTTCGGGGGGCGCTCGGTGAAGCTTTCTTT
TRBJ1-2 15 - TRBV15 TRBD1 CASGQGLTQAYGYTF TGTGCCTCAGGACAGGGTCTTACCCAAGCCTATGGCTACACCTTC
TRBJ2-2 14 few TRBV19 - CASSPQTDTGELFF TGTGCCAGTAGTCCCCAGACAGACACCGGGGAGCTGTTTTTT
TRBJ2-7 13 - TRBV28 - CASSQTPGEEQYF TGTGCCAGCAGTCAGACCCCTGGAGAAGAGCAGTACTTC
TRBJ1-6 13 - TRBV6-2/TRBV6-3 - CASSGGYNSPLHF TGTGCCAGCAGTGGAGGGTATAATTCACCCCTCCACTTT
TRBJ1-5 16 few TRBV18 - CASSPPSQGPNQPQHF TGTGCCAGCTCACCACCCTCTCAGGGGCCAAATCAGCCCCAGCATTTT
TRBJ2-7 14 - TRBV6-5 - CASSYSLSGPEQYF TGTGCCAGCAGTTACTCATTGTCCGGGCCCGAGCAGTACTTC
TRBJ2-7 15 - TRBV3-1/TRBV3-2 - CASSQDLSRSYEQYF TGTGCCAGCAGCCAAGATCTTTCGCGCAGCTACGAGCAGTACTTC
TRBJ2-7 14 - TRBV7-2 - CATSGRGVSYEQYF TGTGCCACCTCAGGCAGGGGGGTCTCCTACGAGCAGTACTTC
TRBJ2-7 14 once TRBV6-1 - CASSERAVSYEQYF TGTGCCAGCAGTGAAAGGGCAGTCTCCTACGAGCAGTACTTC
TRBJ1-2 14 - TRBV4-3 - CASSQEGGFEGYTF TGCGCCAGCAGCCAAGAAGGGGGATTCGAGGGCTACACCTTC
TRBJ1-5 13 - TRBV6-4 - CASSAGVYQPQHF TGTGCCAGCAGTGCGGGGGTATATCAGCCCCAGCATTTT